This T cell receptor (beta chain) was captured in a study of CD8 T cells in ankylosing spondylitis. Study results and caveats: Matched ankylosing spondylitis synovial fluid reportedly contained a significantly enriched population of disease-linked clones. Among TCR beta sequences, a motif of under 10 highly homologous variants appeared characteristic of ankylosing spondylitis blood. In synovial fluid and blood from reactive arthritis, some motif variants were previously reported.

With respect to this clonotype: The antigen is not known.

The V and J ends lost 5 bases and 0 bases respectively, with 11 bases between them. Germline values: CDR1 ENHRY, CDR2 SYGVKD. CDR3 length: 15 residues. By quantitative 5'-RACE with molecular barcodes, the TCR beta libraries were made. TCRdb analysed the 5' RACE reads with MiXCR anew, one entry per CDR3 protein. Of some 840,000 distinct CDR3 sequences in the sample, 10% to 15% were seen once. The origin of this receptor is a male donor with ankylosing spondylitis. Sequenced: blood, either unsorted or a sorted T cell fraction (not recorded which). J is TRBJ1-5 and V is TRBV10-3; perhaps TRBD1 as D (5 bases). CDR3 coding DNA: TGTGCCATCAGTCGGGACGCTTCTAGCAATCAGCCCCAGCATTTT. Amino acids: CAISRDASSNQPQHF.